A few counts support the clone carrying this T cell receptor beta chain. Its matching antigen is unknown. Other nucleotide sequences from this sample produce the same CDR3. The CDR3 totals 13 residues. V lost 4 bases and J lost 0, with 9 bases in between. The germline V gene has CDR1 SQVTM and CDR2 ANQGSEA. Reverse transcription of extracted RNA yielded cDNA, which provided the sequencing template. Method: immunoSEQ multiplex PCR; TCRdb's copy keeps in-frame clones and lacks some. The sample shows fewer than 200,000 clones, over 50% of them seen only once. This record belongs to a study of CD8+ T cells in alopecia areata. Overall study: The protocol delivered tofacitinib for 6 to 18 months, then withdrew it for 6 months.

Study-wide findings and caveats: Mouse data revealed clearer TCR sharing than patient data did, a gap possibly tied to HLA.

The chain joins TRBV29-1 to TRBJ1-1; TRBD1 might be the D (5 bases). Specimen: CD4+ T cells sorted from blood, collected at week 0. This TCR was recovered from a human donor with alopecia areata. The DNA for the CDR3 is TGCAGCGTTGTTCGACAGTTGAACACTGAAGCTTTCTTT. Translated: CSVVRQLNTEAFF.